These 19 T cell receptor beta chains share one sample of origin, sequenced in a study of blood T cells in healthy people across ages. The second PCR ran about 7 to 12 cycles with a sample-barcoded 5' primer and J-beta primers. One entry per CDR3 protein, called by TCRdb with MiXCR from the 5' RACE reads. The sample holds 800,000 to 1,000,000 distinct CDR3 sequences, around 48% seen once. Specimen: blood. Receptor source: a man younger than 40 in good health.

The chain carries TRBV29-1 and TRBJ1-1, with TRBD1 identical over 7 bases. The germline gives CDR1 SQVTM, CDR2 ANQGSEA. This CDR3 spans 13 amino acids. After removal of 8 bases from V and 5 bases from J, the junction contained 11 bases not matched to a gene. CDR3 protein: CSSWEGARTEAFF. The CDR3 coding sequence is TGCAGCTCATGGGAGGGGGCGAGGACTGAAGCTTTCTTT.

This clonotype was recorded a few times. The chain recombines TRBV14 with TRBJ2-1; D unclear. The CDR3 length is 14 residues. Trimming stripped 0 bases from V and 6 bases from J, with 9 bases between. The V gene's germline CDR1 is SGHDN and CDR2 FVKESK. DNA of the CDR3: TGTGCCAGCAGCCAAGAATGGGCCAGCAATGAGCAGTTCTTC. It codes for CASSQEWASNEQFF. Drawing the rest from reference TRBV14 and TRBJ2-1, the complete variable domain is EAGVTQFPSHSVIEKGQTVTLRCDPISGHDNLYWYRRVMGKEIKFLLHFVKESKQDESGMPNNRFLAERTGGTYSTLKVQPAELEDSGVYFCASSQEWASNEQFFGPGTRLTVL.

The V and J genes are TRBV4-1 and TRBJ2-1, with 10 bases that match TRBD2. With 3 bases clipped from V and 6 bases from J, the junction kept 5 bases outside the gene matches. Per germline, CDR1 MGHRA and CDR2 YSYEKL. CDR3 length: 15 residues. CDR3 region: CASSQVGLAANEQFF. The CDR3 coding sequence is TGCGCCAGCAGCCAGGTCGGACTAGCGGCCAATGAGCAGTTCTTC.

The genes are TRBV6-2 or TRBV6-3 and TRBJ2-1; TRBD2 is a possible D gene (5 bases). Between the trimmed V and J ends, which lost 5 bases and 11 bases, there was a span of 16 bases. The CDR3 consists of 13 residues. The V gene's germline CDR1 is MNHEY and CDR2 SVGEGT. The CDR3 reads CASSDVSGEKQFF. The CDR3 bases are TGTGCCAGCAGTGACGTGTCCGGGGAAAAGCAGTTCTTC.

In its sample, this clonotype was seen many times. For the CDR3, the DNA is TGTGCCAGCAGTTTCGGGCAGGACTCCTACGAGCAGTACTTC. This gives the protein CASSFGQDSYEQYF. V is TRBV12-3 or TRBV12-4 and J is TRBJ2-7; D call uncertain. V lost 3 bases and J 0 bases, leaving 9 bases between the germline ends. The CDR3 consists of 14 residues.

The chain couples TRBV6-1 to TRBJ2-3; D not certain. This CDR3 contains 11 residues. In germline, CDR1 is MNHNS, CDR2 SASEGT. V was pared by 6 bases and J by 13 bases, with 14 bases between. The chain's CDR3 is CASRTPGTEYF. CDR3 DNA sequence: TGTGCCAGCAGGACCCCGGGTACAGAGTATTTT.

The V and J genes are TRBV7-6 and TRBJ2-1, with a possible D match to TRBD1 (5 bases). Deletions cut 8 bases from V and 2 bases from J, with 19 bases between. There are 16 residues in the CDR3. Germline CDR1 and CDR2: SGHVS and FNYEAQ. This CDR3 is CASGYKTQDTYNEQFF. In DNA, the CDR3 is TGTGCCAGCGGATATAAGACCCAGGACACCTACAATGAGCAGTTCTTC.

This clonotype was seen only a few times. The CDR3 loop reads CASSRVGGLVYEQYF. The DNA for the CDR3 is TGCGCCAGCAGCCGGGTGGGGGGGTTGGTCTACGAGCAGTACTTC. The gene calls are TRBV4-1 and TRBJ2-7; 7 bases line up with TRBD2. Germline values: CDR1 MGHRA, CDR2 YSYEKL. V gave up 4 bases and J gave up 3 bases; unmatched junction bases: 9. There are 15 residues in the CDR3.

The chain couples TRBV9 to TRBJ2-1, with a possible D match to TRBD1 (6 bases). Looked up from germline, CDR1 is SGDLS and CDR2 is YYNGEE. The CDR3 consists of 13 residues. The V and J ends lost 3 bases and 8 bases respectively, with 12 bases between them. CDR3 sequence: CASSDRVWDEQFF. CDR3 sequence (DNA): TGTGCCAGCAGCGACAGGGTATGGGATGAGCAGTTCTTC. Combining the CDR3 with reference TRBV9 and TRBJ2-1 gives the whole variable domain DSGVTQTPKHLITATGQRVTLRCSPRSGDLSVYWYQQSLDQGLQFLIQYYNGEERAKGNILERFSAQQFPDLHSELNLSSLELGDSALYFCASSDRVWDEQFFGPGTRLTVL.

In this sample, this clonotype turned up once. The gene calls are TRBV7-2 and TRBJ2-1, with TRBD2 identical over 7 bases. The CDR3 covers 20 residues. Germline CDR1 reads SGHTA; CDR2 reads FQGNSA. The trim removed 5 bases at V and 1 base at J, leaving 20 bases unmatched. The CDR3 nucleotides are TGTGCCAGCAGCCGCCCCAAGCGGGACCAAGCAAGTAGTTCCTACAATGAGCAGTTCTTC. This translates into CASSRPKRDQASSSYNEQFF.

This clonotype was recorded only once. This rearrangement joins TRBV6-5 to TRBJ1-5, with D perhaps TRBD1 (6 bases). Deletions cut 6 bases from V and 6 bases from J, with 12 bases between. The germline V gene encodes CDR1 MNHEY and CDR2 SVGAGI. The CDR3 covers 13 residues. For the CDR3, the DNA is TGTGCCAGCAGCGCCGCAGGGGTTCAGCCCCAGCATTTT. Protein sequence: CASSAAGVQPQHF.

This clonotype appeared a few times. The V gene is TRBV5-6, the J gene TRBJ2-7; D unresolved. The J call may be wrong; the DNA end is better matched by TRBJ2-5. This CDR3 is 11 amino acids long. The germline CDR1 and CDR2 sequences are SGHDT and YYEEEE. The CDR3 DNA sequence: TGTGCCAGCAGCTTGAGCGCGACCCAGTACTTC. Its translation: CASSLSATQYF.

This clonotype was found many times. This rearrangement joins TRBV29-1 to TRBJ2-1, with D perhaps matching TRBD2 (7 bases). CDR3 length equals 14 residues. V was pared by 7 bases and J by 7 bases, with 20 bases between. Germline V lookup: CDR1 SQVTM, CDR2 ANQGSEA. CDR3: CSADLGGGGNEQFF. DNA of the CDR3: TGCAGCGCGGATCTTGGCGGGGGCGGGAATGAGCAGTTCTTC.

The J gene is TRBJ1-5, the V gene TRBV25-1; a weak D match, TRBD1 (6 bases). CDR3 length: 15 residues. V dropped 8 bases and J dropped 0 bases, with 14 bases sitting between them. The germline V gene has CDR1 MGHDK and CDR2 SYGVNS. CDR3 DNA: TGTGCCAGCTCAGCCGGGACACATAGCAATCAGCCCCAGCATTTT. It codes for CASSAGTHSNQPQHF.

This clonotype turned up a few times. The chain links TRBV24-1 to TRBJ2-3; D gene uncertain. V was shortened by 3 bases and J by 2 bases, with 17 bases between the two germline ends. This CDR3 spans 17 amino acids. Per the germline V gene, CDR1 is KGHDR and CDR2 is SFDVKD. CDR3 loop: CATSDRRTHRDTDTQYF. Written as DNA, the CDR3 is TGTGCCACCAGTGATCGCCGGACCCACCGTGACACAGATACGCAGTATTTT.

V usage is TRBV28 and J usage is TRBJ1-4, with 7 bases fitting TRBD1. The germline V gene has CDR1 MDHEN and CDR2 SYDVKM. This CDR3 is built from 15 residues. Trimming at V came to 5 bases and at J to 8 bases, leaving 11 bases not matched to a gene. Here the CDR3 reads CASSTAGTAREKLFF. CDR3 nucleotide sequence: TGTGCCAGCAGTACAGCCGGGACAGCAAGGGAAAAACTGTTTTTT.

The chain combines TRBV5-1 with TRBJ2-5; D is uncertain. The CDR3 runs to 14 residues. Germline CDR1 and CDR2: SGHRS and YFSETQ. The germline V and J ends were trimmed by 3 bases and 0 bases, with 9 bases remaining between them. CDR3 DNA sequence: TGCGCCAGCAGCTCGGGCGAGTACCAAGAGACCCAGTACTTC. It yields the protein CASSSGEYQETQYF.

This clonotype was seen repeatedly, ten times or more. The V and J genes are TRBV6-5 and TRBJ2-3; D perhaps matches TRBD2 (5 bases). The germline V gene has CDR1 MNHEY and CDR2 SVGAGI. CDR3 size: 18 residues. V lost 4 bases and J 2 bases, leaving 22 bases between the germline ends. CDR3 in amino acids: CASSFLGWSGRDTDTQYF. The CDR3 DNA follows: TGTGCCAGCAGTTTCCTTGGGTGGTCCGGACGGGACACAGATACGCAGTATTTT.

In nucleotides, the CDR3 is TGCGCCAGCAGCGATTTAGACTCCTACAATGAGCAGTTCTTC. This sequence encodes CASSDLDSYNEQFF. The chain uses TRBV5-1 and TRBJ2-1; D remains unclear. CDR1 is SGHRS and CDR2 is YFSETQ in the germline V gene. The V gene lost 4 bases and the J gene lost 0 bases, with 8 bases spanning the gap. The CDR3 contains 14 residues. Filled out from reference TRBV5-1 and TRBJ2-1, the complete variable domain reads KAGVTQTPRYLIKTRGQQVTLSCSPISGHRSVSWYQQTPGQGLQFLFEYFSETQRNKGNFPGRFSGRQFSNSRSEMNVSTLELGDSALYLCASSDLDSYNEQFFGPGTRLTVL.